Presented here are 9 T cell receptor beta chains from one specimen sequenced in a study of regulatory T cells in long-lasting Graves disease. Arm-PCR of CDR3 regions with iRepertoire HTBI primers generated TCR beta libraries. One entry per CDR3 protein results from TCRdb running MiXCR on the multiplex PCR reads. The sample shows 310,000 or so distinct CDR3 sequences, around a fifth of them seen only once. The time point: persistent/refractory GD, antithyroid drugs over 5 years with positive TRAb. From PBMCs, RNA was extracted and then used to make the TCR library. The sequences come from peripheral blood mononuclear cells (PBMCs), collected when the disease was refractory, from a patient treated with antithyroid drugs. The source is a female donor with Graves disease.

Many counts were recorded for this clonotype. This sequence joins TRBV11-2 and TRBJ1-1, with D unclear. V lost 1 base, J lost 9 bases, and 9 bases lay in between. CDR1 and CDR2 from the germline V gene are SGHAT and FQNNGV. This CDR3 contains 12 residues. CDR3 protein: CASSLGEPQAFF. In DNA, the CDR3 is TGTGCCAGCAGCTTAGGAGAACCACAAGCTTTCTTT.

The chain is built from TRBV5-1 and TRBJ2-7; TRBD2 aligns across 14 bases. The ends lost 2 bases at V and 7 bases at J; junction bases unmatched: 5. The CDR3 is 15 amino acids. Germline CDR1 is SGHRS and CDR2 is YFSETQ. The CDR3 here is CASSFGTSGSREQYF. The CDR3 DNA follows: TGCGCCAGCAGCTTTGGGACTAGCGGGAGTAGGGAGCAGTACTTC.

This clonotype came up a few times. The CDR3, as DNA: TGTGCCAGCAGCTCCGGACAGGGGTGGAATCAGCCCCAGCATTTT. Encoded protein: CASSSGQGWNQPQHF. This sequence joins TRBV3-1 and TRBJ1-5, with 9 bases lining up with TRBD1. V trimming: 5 bases; J trimming: 4 bases; junction bases outside the gene matches: 6. The CDR3 length is 15 residues. Germline lookup yields CDR1 LGHDT and CDR2 YNNKEL (reference sequence).

This clonotype was seen repeatedly, ten times or more. The chain has TRBV2 and TRBJ2-7, with D possibly TRBD1 on 6 matching bases. The CDR3 length is 16 residues. Trimming stripped 5 bases from V and 3 bases from J, with 20 bases between. Germline CDR1 and CDR2: SNHLY and FYNNEI. The CDR3 bases are TGTGCCAGCAGTTACCCGCTCGACAGGACGGACTACGAGCAGTACTTC. This translates into CASSYPLDRTDYEQYF.

This clonotype was counted between two and nine times. V usage is TRBV19 and J usage is TRBJ1-4; the match to TRBD1 covers 9 bases. Unmatched junction bases numbered 12, after V lost 4 bases and J lost 9 bases. Germline-derived CDR1 and CDR2 are LNHDA and SQIVND (reference sequence). This CDR3 has 16 residues. The DNA for the CDR3 is TGTGCCAGTAGTAGCGGCCGGGGGACAGGGAGGAAAAAACTGTTTTTT. Amino acid sequence: CASSSGRGTGRKKLFF.

This clonotype was seen repeatedly, ten times or more. The chain employs TRBV6-1 and TRBJ1-6; D gene unclear. V lost 1 base and J 5 bases, leaving 9 bases between the germline ends. The CDR3 has 15 amino acids. The germline V gene has CDR1 MNHNS and CDR2 SASEGT. The CDR3 region has the DNA TGTGCCAGCAGTGAAGGAGTCAGGCATAATTCACCCCTCCACTTT. Translating it yields CASSEGVRHNSPLHF.

This clonotype was counted at least ten times. This chain joins TRBV9 and TRBJ1-2; the match to TRBD1 covers 8 bases. In germline, CDR1 is SGDLS, CDR2 YYNGEE. The CDR3 sequence is 14 residues long. J was trimmed by 8 bases and V by 0 bases; bases with no gene match: 6. The CDR3 DNA reads TGTGCCAGCAGCGTAGTTGGGACAGGCGGCGGCTACACCTTC. This codes for CASSVVGTGGGYTF.

This clonotype was counted many times. This chain joins TRBV28 and TRBJ2-5; TRBD2 matches at 14 bases. J lost 5 bases, V lost 6 bases, and 2 bases had no gene match. Germline lookup yields CDR1 MDHEN and CDR2 SYDVKM. This CDR3 has 14 residues. The CDR3 DNA reads as TGTGCCAGCAGCAGACTAGCGGGAGGGGAGACCCAGTACTTC. Residues: CASSRLAGGETQYF.

This clonotype was observed at least ten times. The chain recombines TRBV20-1 with TRBJ1-6; 8 positions agree with TRBD1. Germline CDR1 reads DFQATT; CDR2 reads SNEGSKA (reference sequence). The CDR3 is made up of 13 amino acids. J gave up 9 bases and V 7 bases, and 8 bases lay outside the gene matches. The CDR3 DNA sequence: TGCAGTGTTGGACAGGGAGGAGTTTCACCCCTCCACTTT. It translates to CSVGQGGVSPLHF.